This is a list of T cell receptor beta chains from one sample in a study of blood T cell repertoires in COVID-19. Produced via immunoSEQ multiplex PCR; TCRdb's table is partial and in-frame only. Seen here are around 200,000 clones, approximately 87% observed once, and the top ten hold 5.5% to 7.5%. Sequenced input: peripheral blood. The receptor source for this set is a man between 60 and 75 years old who had recovered from COVID-19. Each CDR3 is given with its conserved first and last residue. A D gene is named only where the DNA matches it firmly. Only some rows state a clone size, as once, few, many or a class for expanded clones.

d_gene	v_gene	abundance	j_gene	CDR3aa	CDR3nt
.	TRBV5-3	.	TRBJ2-7	CARSQGTVSSYEQYF	TGTGCCAGAAGCCAGGGGACCGTGAGCTCCTACGAGCAGTACTTC
TRBD1	TRBV5-1	.	TRBJ1-5	CASSFTGGRQPQHF	TGCGCCAGCAGCTTTACAGGGGGCCGCCAGCCCCAGCATTTT
.	TRBV3-1/TRBV3-2	.	TRBJ2-7	CASSQEAPSQWQYF	TGTGCCAGCAGCCAAGAGGCTCCATCCCAATGGCAGTACTTC
.	TRBV7-8	.	TRBJ2-1	CASSFLQGTYNEQFF	TGTGCCAGCAGCTTCCTCCAGGGAACCTACAATGAGCAGTTCTTC
.	TRBV7-2	.	TRBJ1-3	CASSRTEYSGNTIYF	TGTGCCAGCAGCCGTACAGAATACTCTGGAAACACCATATATTTT
TRBD1	TRBV7-3	.	TRBJ2-1	CASSWAGTGSYEQFF	TGTGCCAGCAGCTGGGCCGGGACAGGGTCGTATGAGCAGTTCTTC
TRBD2	TRBV5-1	.	TRBJ2-3	CASSFLAGGSADTQYF	TGCGCCAGCAGCTTCCTAGCGGGGGGATCCGCAGATACGCAGTATTTT
.	TRBV30	.	TRBJ2-6	CAWRPVGSGANVLTF	TGTGCCTGGAGGCCCGTCGGGTCTGGGGCCAACGTCCTGACTTTC
TRBD2	TRBV11-2	.	TRBJ2-3	CASSFPLRRGATTDTQYF	TGTGCCAGCAGCTTCCCCCTTCGGCGGGGGGCTACGACAGATACGCAGTATTTT
.	TRBV5-4	.	TRBJ1-5	CASSQGSNQPQHF	TGTGCCAGCAGTCAGGGTAGCAATCAGCCCCAGCATTTT
TRBD1	TRBV27	.	TRBJ2-7	CASSRAGTGKSYEQYF	TGTGCCAGCAGCCGGGCCGGGACAGGGAAATCCTACGAGCAGTACTTC
TRBD2	TRBV19	.	TRBJ2-1	CASSIFRTSGPAEQFF	TGTGCCAGTAGTATATTTAGGACTAGCGGACCTGCGGAGCAGTTCTTC
.	TRBV7-8	.	TRBJ1-1	CASSPHGGTEAFF	TGTGCCAGCAGCCCCCACGGGGGGACTGAAGCTTTCTTT
TRBD2	TRBV6-5	.	TRBJ2-7	CASTELAGGSEQYF	TGTGCCAGCACAGAACTAGCGGGAGGGTCCGAGCAGTACTTC
TRBD2	TRBV18	few	TRBJ2-1	CASSTPGTSFQQFF	TGTGCCAGCTCAACCCCCGGGACTAGTTTCCAGCAGTTCTTC
.	TRBV3-1/TRBV3-2	.	TRBJ2-1	CASSQRGSSGQFF	TGTGCCAGCAGCCAGCGAGGGTCCTCCGGGCAGTTCTTC
TRBD1	TRBV9	.	TRBJ2-3	CASSLQGAITDTQYF	TGTGCCAGCAGTCTGCAGGGGGCCATCACAGATACGCAGTATTTT
TRBD2	TRBV7-3	.	TRBJ2-1	CASSSGTSGGSYNEQFF	TGTGCCAGCAGCTCCGGGACTAGCGGGGGTTCCTACAATGAGCAGTTCTTC
.	TRBV30	.	TRBJ1-1	CAWSPPQGGRTEAFF	TGTGCCTGGAGTCCCCCTCAGGGCGGTCGCACTGAAGCTTTCTTT
TRBD2	TRBV7-8	.	TRBJ2-7	CATGPRTSGALEQYF	TGTGCCACCGGGCCTCGGACTAGCGGCGCCCTCGAGCAGTACTTC
.	TRBV2	.	TRBJ1-5	CASRGGGNQPQHF	TGTGCCAGCAGGGGAGGGGGAAATCAGCCCCAGCATTTT
TRBD2	TRBV9	.	TRBJ2-3	CASSDRRTSGGTPTDTQYF	TGTGCCAGCAGCGATCGTCGGACTAGCGGGGGGACTCCCACAGATACGCAGTATTTT
TRBD1	TRBV2	once	TRBJ1-1	CASSERDRRFGGHTEAFF	TGTGCCAGCAGTGAACGGGACAGGCGGTTCGGGGGGCACACTGAAGCTTTCTTT
.	TRBV19	.	TRBJ1-2	CASSLASGYTF	TGTGCCAGTAGTTTGGCTTCGGGCTACACCTTC
.	TRBV5-1	.	TRBJ1-1	CASSLTGQWNTEAFF	TGCGCCAGCAGCTTAACAGGACAGTGGAACACTGAAGCTTTCTTT
.	TRBV10-1	.	TRBJ1-1	CASSGHAGQNTEAFF	TGCGCCAGCAGTGGACACGCGGGGCAGAACACTGAAGCTTTCTTT
TRBD2	TRBV9	.	TRBJ2-3	CASSVSGGNGGTDTQYF	TGTGCCAGCAGTGTTAGCGGGGGAAATGGGGGCACAGATACGCAGTATTTT
.	TRBV24-1	.	TRBJ2-1	CATSDSDRLAGYNEQFF	TGTGCCACCAGTGACTCGGATCGGTTGGCGGGGTACAATGAGCAGTTCTTC
.	TRBV5-8	.	TRBJ2-5	CASSLGQGGETQYF	TGTGCCAGCAGCTTGGGACAGGGAGGAGAGACCCAGTACTTC
.	TRBV7-9	.	TRBJ1-3	CASSVVDCREVGNTIYF	TGTGCCAGCAGCGTAGTTGATTGCAGGGAGGTAGGAAACACCATATATTTT
TRBD1	TRBV5-5	once	TRBJ1-4	CASSLYRGATNEKLFF	TGTGCCAGCAGCCTATACAGGGGCGCAACTAATGAAAAACTGTTTTTT
TRBD2	TRBV25-1	.	TRBJ2-3	CASSKTGGSTDTQYF	TGTGCCAGCAGTAAAACGGGGGGAAGCACAGATACGCAGTATTTT
.	TRBV3-1/TRBV3-2	once	TRBJ2-5	CASSQDRRVLGKETQYF	TGTGCCAGCAGCCAAGATCGCAGGGTTCTGGGGAAAGAGACCCAGTACTTC
.	TRBV24-1	.	TRBJ1-1	CATSDWPMRDTEAFF	TGTGCCACCAGTGACTGGCCTATGAGGGACACTGAAGCTTTCTTT
TRBD1	TRBV4-1	.	TRBJ2-2	CASSQEGLRDSINTGELFF	TGCGCCAGCAGCCAAGAGGGTCTAAGGGACAGTATTAACACCGGGGAGCTGTTTTTT
.	TRBV19	.	TRBJ2-6	CASSMGSGANVLTF	TGTGCCAGTAGTATGGGGAGTGGGGCCAACGTCCTGACTTTC
.	TRBV10-2	.	TRBJ2-3	CASSEQFTDTQYF	TGCGCCAGCAGTGAGCAATTCACAGATACGCAGTATTTT
TRBD1	TRBV7-2	.	TRBJ1-4	CASSSRQGLDEKLFF	TGTGCCAGCAGCTCCCGACAGGGCCTGGATGAAAAACTGTTTTTT
.	TRBV28	once	TRBJ1-3	CASSSPGQGFSGNTIYF	TGTGCCAGCAGTTCCCCGGGACAAGGGTTCTCTGGAAACACCATATATTTT
.	TRBV7-6	once	TRBJ1-1	CASSHISGRGGNTEAFF	TGTGCCAGCAGCCATATTTCGGGGAGGGGGGGTAACACTGAAGCTTTCTTT
.	TRBV29-1	once	TRBJ1-1	CSVDGGWNTEAFF	TGCAGCGTTGACGGCGGATGGAACACTGAAGCTTTCTTT